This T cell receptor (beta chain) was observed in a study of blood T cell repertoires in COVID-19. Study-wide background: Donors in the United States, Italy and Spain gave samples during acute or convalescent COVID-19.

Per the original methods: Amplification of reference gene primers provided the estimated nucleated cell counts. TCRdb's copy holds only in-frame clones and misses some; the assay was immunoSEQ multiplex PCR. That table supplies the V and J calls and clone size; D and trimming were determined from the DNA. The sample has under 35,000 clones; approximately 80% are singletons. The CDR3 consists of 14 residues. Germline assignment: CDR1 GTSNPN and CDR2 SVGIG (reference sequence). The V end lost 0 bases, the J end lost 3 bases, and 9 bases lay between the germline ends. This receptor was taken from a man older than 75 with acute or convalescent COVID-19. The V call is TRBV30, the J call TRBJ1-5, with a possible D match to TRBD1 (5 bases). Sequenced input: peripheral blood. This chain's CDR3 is CAWSVTGLNQPQHF. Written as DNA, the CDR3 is TGTGCCTGGAGTGTCACGGGACTCAATCAGCCCCAGCATTTT.